This TCR beta chain came from a study of blood T cells in healthy people across ages. Regarding the study as a whole: Strong correlation existed between TCR beta diversity and naive T cell percentage.

Sample-barcoded 5' priming and a J-beta primer mix drove a second PCR of roughly 6 to 12 cycles. The authors tagged each cDNA molecule using a template-switch adaptor with 12 random nucleotides. MiXCR, run by TCRdb on the 5' RACE reads, gives a single entry per CDR3 protein. The sample holds about 1 million distinct CDR3 sequences; under 45% are singletons and the top ten take under 20%. On this clonotype: Antigen: not known.

CDR1 and CDR2 (germline): SQVTM, ANQGSEA. The J segment lost 6 bases and the V segment lost 2 bases, leaving 6 bases of the junction unmatched. The CDR3 runs to 14 residues. The sequencing sample was made of blood. The TCR comes from a woman aged 60-75 years in good health. The chain links TRBV29-1 to TRBJ2-1, with 8 bases identical to TRBD2. CDR3 DNA: TGCAGCGTTGAATTTCGGGAGGGAGTCAATGAGCAGTTCTTC. This encodes CSVEFREGVNEQFF.